The following is a T cell receptor beta chain sequence with its context. The CDR3 totals 13 residues. Germline V gives CDR1 LGHDT, CDR2 YNNKEL (reference sequence). V was pared by 5 bases and J by 5 bases, with 12 bases between. The data were obtained in a study of blood T cell repertoires in COVID-19. Study details: COVID-19 samples, acute and convalescent, were from the United States, Italy and Spain. T cells, B-cell-depleted T cells, or PBMCs provided the cDNA or gDNA that served as material.

Followed longitudinally, the Seattle patients had been enrolled during active infection. In the authors' workflow: Estimates of nucleated cell counts were drawn from the amplification of reference gene primers. TCRdb's table, derived via immunoSEQ multiplex PCR, lists solely in-frame clones and lacks some. V, J and clone size derive from that table, while D and trimming were established from the DNA sequence. The top ten hold roughly 7.8% of the sample, which has approximately 210,000 clones, about 84% seen once. Material for sequencing was peripheral blood. V gene TRBV3-1 (or the pseudogene TRBV3-2) combines with J gene TRBJ1-1, with D unclear. The receptor was derived from a woman aged 80 or over with COVID-19, enrolled during active disease. This CDR3 reads CASSALEGTEAFF. The CDR3 nucleotides are TGTGCCAGCAGCGCCCTGGAGGGAACTGAAGCTTTCTTT.